The 5 T cell receptor beta chains listed next were all sequenced from one sample in a study of blood T cells in healthy people across ages. The use of a sample-barcoded 5' primer and a J-beta primer mix characterized a second PCR of about 7 to 12 cycles. TCRdb analysed the 5' RACE reads with MiXCR anew, one entry per CDR3 protein. Of over 600,000 distinct CDR3 sequences listed, about half were seen once; the top ten hold about a sixth. The sequenced sample consisted of blood. The receptors here all came from a man older than 75 in good health.

For the CDR3, the DNA is TGTGCCAGCAGCCGTCCCTCCCGGAGGGCCGGCTCTGGGGCCAACGTCCTGACTTTC. Protein: CASSRPSRRAGSGANVLTF. The chain combines TRBV7-2 with TRBJ2-6; tentatively, D is TRBD2 (6 bases). The CDR3 runs 19 residues. V lost 5 bases to trimming and J lost 0 bases, with 20 bases between them. Germline assignment: CDR1 SGHTA and CDR2 FQGNSA. Filled out from reference TRBV7-2 and TRBJ2-6, the complete variable domain reads GAGVSQSPSNKVTEKGKDVELRCDPISGHTALYWYRQSLGQGLEFLIYFQGNSAPDKSGLPSDRFSAERTGGSVSTLTIQRTQQEDSAVYLCASSRPSRRAGSGANVLTFGAGSRLTVL.

This chain joins TRBV27 and TRBJ2-1, with D tentatively TRBD1 or TRBD2 (5 bases each). The CDR3 has 15 residues. Between the trimmed V and J ends, which lost 5 bases and 1 base, there was a span of 12 bases. Germline V CDR1 and CDR2: MNHEY, SMNVEV (reference sequence). CDR3 DNA sequence: TGTGCCAGCAGTCCTGGGGGTACATCCTACAATGAGCAGTTCTTC. It specifies CASSPGGTSYNEQFF.

The sample holds one count of this clonotype. Here the CDR3 reads CSARDMRLAKNEQYF. Here the CDR3 DNA reads TGCAGTGCTAGAGATATGAGACTAGCGAAAAATGAGCAGTACTTC. The chain has TRBV20-1 and TRBJ2-7; 8 bases are shared with TRBD2. The length of the CDR3 is 15 residues. J gave up 7 bases and V 0 bases, and 11 bases lay outside the gene matches. Germline loops: CDR1 DFQATT, CDR2 SNEGSKA (reference sequence).

CDR3 loop: CASSLVAGGKYEQYF. The CDR3 region has the DNA TGCGCCAGCAGCTTGGTTGCGGGAGGGAAATACGAGCAGTACTTC. This chain links TRBV5-1 with TRBJ2-4, with 9 nucleotides matching TRBD2. Gene TRBJ2-7 matches the end of the DNA better, so the J call may be wrong. Germline CDR1 and CDR2: SGHRS and YFSETQ. This CDR3 comprises 15 residues.

This clonotype has just a few counts. The chain joins TRBV10-3 to TRBJ2-7; D is unclear. This CDR3 has 14 residues. The germline V gene encodes CDR1 ENHRY and CDR2 SYGVKD. Trimming took off 3 bases at V and 3 bases at J, with 12 bases between the two ends. CDR3 sequence reads: CAISDPVANYEQYF. In DNA, the CDR3 is TGTGCCATCAGTGACCCTGTTGCGAACTACGAGCAGTACTTC.